Included here is one TCR beta chain sequence, with context. Its antigen is unidentified. Treatment described: oral pan-JAK inhibitor, 5-10 mg twice daily. As part of sample collection, lesional scalp punch biopsies and peripheral blood were taken from alopecia areata patients. This entry belongs to a study of CD8+ T cells in alopecia areata. Study-level background: Severity of treated patients was scored by affected scalp percentage. Study-level points and caveats: In lesional scalp, particularly from alopecia totalis/universalis, clonality was higher than in normal scalp. Resident alphabeta T-cell populations of normal skin are likewise subject to sequencing in scalp samples.

V lost 5 bases and J 2 bases, leaving 7 bases between the germline ends. Germline V gene sequence: CDR1 LNHDA, CDR2 SQIVND (reference sequence). CDR3 length equals 13 residues. Sequencing relied on a cDNA template that was reverse transcribed from extracted RNA. Sequencing used immunoSEQ multiplex PCR; TCRdb keeps in-frame clones, though not all of them. The data contain roughly 280,000 clones, 60% of them singletons. This TCR was recovered from a human donor with alopecia areata. Sample: CD4+ T cells sorted from blood, taken at week 52, from a patient treated with tofacitinib. This chain connects TRBV19 to TRBJ1-5; TRBD1 might be the D (6 bases). The CDR3, as DNA: TGTGCCAGTAGTCCAGGGGGCAATCAGCCCCAGCATTTT. This sequence encodes CASSPGGNQPQHF.